The present TCR beta chain was sequenced within a study of monozygotic twins with inflammatory bowel disease. The CDR3 has 13 amino acids. CDR1 and CDR2 (germline): SNHLY, FYNNEI. TCRdb reprocessed the 5' RACE reads; each CDR3 protein has one entry and no DNA is given. The table gives around 220,000 distinct CDR3 sequences; the top ten clones make up 7.5% to 8% of it. The rearrangement uses TRBV2 and TRBJ1-5. The sample consisted of blood. The source of this sequence is a human donor with ulcerative colitis or Crohn's disease, or a healthy co-twin of an affected twin (not recorded which). The CDR3 spells CASSGRLNQPQHF.